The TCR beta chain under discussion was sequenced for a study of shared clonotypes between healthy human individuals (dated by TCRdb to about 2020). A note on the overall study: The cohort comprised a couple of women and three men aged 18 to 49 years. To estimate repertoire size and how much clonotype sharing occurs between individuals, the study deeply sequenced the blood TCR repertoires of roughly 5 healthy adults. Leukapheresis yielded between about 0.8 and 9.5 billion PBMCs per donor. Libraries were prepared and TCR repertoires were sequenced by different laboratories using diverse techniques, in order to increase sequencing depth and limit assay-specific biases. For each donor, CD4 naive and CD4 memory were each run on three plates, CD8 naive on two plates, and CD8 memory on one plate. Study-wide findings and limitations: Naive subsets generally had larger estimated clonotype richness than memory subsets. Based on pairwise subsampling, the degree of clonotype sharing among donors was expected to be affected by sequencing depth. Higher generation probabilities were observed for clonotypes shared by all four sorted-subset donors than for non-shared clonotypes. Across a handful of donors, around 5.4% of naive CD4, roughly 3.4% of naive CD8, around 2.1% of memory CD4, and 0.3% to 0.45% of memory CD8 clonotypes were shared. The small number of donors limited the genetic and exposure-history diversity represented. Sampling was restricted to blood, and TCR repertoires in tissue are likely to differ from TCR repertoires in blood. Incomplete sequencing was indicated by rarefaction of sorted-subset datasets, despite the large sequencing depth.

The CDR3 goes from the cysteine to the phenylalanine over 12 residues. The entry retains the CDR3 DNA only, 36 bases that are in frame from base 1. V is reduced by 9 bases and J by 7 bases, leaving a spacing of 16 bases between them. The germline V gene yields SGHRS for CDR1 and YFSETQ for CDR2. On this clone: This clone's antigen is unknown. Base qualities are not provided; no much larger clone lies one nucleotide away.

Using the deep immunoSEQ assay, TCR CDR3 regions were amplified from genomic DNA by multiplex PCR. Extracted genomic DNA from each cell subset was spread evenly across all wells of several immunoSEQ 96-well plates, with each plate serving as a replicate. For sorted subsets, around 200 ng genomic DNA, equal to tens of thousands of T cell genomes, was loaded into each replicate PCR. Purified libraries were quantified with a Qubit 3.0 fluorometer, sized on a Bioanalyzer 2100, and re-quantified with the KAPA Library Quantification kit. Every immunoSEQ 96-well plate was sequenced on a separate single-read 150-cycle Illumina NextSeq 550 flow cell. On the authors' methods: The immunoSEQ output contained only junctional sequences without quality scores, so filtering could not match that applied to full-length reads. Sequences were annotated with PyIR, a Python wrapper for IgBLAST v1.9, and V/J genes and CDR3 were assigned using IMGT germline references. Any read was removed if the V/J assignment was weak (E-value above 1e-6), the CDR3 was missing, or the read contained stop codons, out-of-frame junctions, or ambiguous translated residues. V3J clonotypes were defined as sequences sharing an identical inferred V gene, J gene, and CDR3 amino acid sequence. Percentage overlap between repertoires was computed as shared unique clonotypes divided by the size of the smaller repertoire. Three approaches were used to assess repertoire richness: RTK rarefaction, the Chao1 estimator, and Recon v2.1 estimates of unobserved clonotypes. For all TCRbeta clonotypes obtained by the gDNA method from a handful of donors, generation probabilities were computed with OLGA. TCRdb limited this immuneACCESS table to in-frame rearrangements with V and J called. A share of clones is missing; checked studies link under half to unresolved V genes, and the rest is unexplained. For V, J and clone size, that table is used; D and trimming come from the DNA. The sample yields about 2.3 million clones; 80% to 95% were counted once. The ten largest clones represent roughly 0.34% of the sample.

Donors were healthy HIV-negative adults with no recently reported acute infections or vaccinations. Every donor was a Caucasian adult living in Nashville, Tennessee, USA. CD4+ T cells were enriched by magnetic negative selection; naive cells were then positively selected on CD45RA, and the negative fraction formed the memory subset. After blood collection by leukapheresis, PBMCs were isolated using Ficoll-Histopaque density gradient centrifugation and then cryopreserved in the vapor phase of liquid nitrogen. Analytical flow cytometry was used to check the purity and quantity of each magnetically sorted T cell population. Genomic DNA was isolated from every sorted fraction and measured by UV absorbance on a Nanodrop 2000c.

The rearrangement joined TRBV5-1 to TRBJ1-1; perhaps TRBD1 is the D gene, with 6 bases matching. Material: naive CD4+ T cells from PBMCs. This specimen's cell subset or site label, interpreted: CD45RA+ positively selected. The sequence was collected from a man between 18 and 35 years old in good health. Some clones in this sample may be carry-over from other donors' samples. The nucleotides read TGCGCCACCAGAACTTCCAGGGGTGAAGCTTTCTTT. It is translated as CATRTSRGEAFF.